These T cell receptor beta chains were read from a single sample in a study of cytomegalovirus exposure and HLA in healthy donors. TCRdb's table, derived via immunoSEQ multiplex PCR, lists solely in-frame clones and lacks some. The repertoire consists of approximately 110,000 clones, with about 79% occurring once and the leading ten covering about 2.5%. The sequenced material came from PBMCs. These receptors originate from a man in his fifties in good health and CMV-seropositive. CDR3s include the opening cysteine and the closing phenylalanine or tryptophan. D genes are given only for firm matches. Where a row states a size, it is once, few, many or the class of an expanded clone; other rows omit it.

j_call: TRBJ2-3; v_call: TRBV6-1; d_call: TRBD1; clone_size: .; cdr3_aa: CASSALQGQSAQYF; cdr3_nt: TGTGCCAGCAGTGCGTTACAGGGACAGAGCGCGCAGTATTTT
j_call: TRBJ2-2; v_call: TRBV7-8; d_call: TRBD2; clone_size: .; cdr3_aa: CASSGTSGTTGELFF; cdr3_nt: TGTGCCAGCAGCGGGACTAGCGGGACTACCGGGGAGCTGTTTTTT
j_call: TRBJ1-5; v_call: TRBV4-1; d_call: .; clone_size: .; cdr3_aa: CASSHALVGKPQHF; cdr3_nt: TGCGCCAGCAGCCACGCACTGGTCGGGAAGCCCCAGCATTTT
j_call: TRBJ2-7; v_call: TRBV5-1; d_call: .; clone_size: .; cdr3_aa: CASTLYRQYF; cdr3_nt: TGCGCCAGCACCCTGTATCGGCAGTACTTC
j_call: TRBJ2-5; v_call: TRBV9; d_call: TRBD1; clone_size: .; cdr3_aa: CASSVDKGAETQYF; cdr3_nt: TGTGCCAGCAGCGTAGATAAGGGGGCAGAGACCCAGTACTTC
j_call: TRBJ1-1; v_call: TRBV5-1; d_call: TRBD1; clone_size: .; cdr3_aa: CASSLAGQGGTEAFF; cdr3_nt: TGCGCCAGCAGCTTGGCCGGCCAGGGGGGCACTGAAGCTTTCTTT
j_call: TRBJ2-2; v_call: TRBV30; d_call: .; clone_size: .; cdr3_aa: CAWSVLRRAGELFF; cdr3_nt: TGTGCCTGGAGTGTACTCCGCAGGGCCGGGGAGCTGTTTTTT
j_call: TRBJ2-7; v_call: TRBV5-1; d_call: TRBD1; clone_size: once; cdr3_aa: CASSLTGAISYEQYF; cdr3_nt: TGCGCCAGCAGCCTGACAGGGGCCATCTCCTACGAGCAGTACTTC
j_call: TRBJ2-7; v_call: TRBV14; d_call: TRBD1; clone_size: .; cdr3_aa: CASSQVGTAYYEQYF; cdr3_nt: TGTGCCAGCAGCCAAGTTGGGACAGCGTACTACGAGCAGTACTTC
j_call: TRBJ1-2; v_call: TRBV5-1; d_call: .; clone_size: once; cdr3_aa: CASSSPPGRYGYTF; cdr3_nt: TGCGCCAGCAGCTCCCCACCAGGGCGCTATGGCTACACCTTC
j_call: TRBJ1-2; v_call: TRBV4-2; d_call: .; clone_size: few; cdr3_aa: CASSQDRDRVYGYTF; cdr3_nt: TGTGCCAGCAGCCAAGACAGGGATCGGGTCTATGGCTACACCTTC
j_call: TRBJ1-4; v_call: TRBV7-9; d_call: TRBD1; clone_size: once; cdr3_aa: CSSSKTTGGREKLFF; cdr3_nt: TGTTCCAGCAGCAAAACTACAGGGGGCAGAGAAAAACTGTTTTTT
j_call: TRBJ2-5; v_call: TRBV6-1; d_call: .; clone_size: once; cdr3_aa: CASSDGGPTKRVQYF; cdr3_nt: TGTGCCAGCAGTGATGGGGGCCCTACCAAGAGAGTCCAGTACTTC
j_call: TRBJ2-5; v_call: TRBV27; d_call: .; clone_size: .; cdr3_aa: CASSPTQGGTQYF; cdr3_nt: TGTGCCAGCAGTCCCACCCAAGGGGGGACCCAGTACTTC
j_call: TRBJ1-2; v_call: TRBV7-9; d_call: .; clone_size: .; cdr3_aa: CASSLDLQGSVNYGYTF; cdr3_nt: TGTGCCAGCAGCTTAGATTTACAGGGCAGTGTTAACTATGGCTACACCTTC
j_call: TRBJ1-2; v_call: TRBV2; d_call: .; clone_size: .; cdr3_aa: CASRDSPLSGGYTF; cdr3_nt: TGTGCCAGCAGGGACTCGCCTCTTTCGGGGGGCTACACCTTC
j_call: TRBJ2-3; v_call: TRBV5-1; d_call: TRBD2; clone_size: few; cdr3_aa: CASSFGPERGNTDTQYF; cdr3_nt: TGCGCCAGCAGCTTTGGGCCCGAGCGGGGAAACACAGATACGCAGTATTTT
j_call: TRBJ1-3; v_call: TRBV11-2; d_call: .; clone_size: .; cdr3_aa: CASSPLQEGNTIYF; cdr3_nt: TGTGCCAGCAGCCCCCTCCAGGAAGGAAACACCATATATTTT
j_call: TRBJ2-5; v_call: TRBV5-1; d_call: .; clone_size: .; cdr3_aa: CASSFGTSRTETQYF; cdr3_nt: TGCGCCAGCAGCTTCGGGACTTCTAGGACAGAGACCCAGTACTTC
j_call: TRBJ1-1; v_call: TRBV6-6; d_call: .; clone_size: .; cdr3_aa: CASSNGLQGTEAFF; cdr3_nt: TGTGCCAGCAGCAATGGACTTCAGGGGACTGAAGCTTTCTTT
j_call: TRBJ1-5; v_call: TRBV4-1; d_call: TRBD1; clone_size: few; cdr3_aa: CASSTDRVGQPQHF; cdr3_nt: TGCGCCAGCAGCACAGACAGGGTGGGGCAGCCCCAGCATTTT
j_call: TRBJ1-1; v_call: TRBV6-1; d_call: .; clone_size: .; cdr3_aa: CASSWTDMNTEAFF; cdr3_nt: TGTGCCAGCAGTTGGACAGATATGAACACTGAAGCTTTCTTT
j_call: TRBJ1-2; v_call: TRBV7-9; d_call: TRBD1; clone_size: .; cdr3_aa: CASSSQGAQDGYTF; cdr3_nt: TGTGCCAGCAGCTCACAGGGGGCACAAGATGGCTACACCTTC
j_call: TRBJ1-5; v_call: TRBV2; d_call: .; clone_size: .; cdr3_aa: CASSSEGGSFGQPQHF; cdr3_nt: TGTGCCAGCAGTAGCGAAGGTGGGAGTTTTGGTCAGCCCCAGCATTTT
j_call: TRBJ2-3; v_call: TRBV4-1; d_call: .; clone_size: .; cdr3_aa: CASSQDRGRFTDTQYF; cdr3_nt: TGCGCCAGCAGCCAAGACAGGGGACGTTTCACAGATACGCAGTATTTT
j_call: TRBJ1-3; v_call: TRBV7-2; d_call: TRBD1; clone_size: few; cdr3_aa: CASSLIQGTVRNTIYF; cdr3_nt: TGTGCCAGCAGCTTAATTCAGGGGACAGTAAGAAACACCATATATTTT
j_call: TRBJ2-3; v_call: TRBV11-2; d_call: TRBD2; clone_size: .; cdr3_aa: CASTKGTSGRYTQYF; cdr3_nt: TGTGCCAGCACCAAAGGGACTAGCGGGAGGTACACGCAGTATTTT
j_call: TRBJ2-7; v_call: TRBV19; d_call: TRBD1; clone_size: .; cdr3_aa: CASSTALTGTGSYEQYF; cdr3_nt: TGTGCCAGTAGTACCGCCCTGACAGGGACGGGCTCCTACGAGCAGTACTTC
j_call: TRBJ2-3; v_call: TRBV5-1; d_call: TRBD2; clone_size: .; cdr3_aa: CASSLRTSDTDTQYF; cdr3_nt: TGCGCCAGCAGCTTGCGGACTAGCGACACAGATACGCAGTATTTT
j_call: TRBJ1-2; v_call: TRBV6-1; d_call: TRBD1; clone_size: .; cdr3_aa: CASSENLGGGYGYTF; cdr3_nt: TGTGCCAGCAGTGAAAATTTAGGGGGCGGCTATGGCTACACCTTC
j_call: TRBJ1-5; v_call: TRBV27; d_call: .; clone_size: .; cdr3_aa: CASGSRGVQPQHF; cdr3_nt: TGTGCCAGCGGCTCCCGGGGAGTTCAGCCCCAGCATTTT
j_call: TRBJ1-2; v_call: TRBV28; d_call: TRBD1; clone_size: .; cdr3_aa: CASSSRTGKYGYTF; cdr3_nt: TGTGCCAGCAGCTCACGGACAGGGAAGTATGGCTACACCTTC
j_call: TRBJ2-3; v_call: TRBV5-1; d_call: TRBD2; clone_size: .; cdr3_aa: CASSLTTSPTDTQYF; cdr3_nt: TGCGCCAGCAGCTTAACGACTAGCCCCACAGATACGCAGTATTTT
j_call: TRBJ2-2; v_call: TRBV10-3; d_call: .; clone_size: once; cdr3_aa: CAISESAATTGELFF; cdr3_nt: TGTGCCATCAGTGAATCAGCGGCGACCACCGGGGAGCTGTTTTTT
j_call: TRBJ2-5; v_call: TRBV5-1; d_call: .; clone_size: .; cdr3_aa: CASSPSDWETQYF; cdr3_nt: TGCGCCAGCAGCCCTAGCGATTGGGAGACCCAGTACTTC